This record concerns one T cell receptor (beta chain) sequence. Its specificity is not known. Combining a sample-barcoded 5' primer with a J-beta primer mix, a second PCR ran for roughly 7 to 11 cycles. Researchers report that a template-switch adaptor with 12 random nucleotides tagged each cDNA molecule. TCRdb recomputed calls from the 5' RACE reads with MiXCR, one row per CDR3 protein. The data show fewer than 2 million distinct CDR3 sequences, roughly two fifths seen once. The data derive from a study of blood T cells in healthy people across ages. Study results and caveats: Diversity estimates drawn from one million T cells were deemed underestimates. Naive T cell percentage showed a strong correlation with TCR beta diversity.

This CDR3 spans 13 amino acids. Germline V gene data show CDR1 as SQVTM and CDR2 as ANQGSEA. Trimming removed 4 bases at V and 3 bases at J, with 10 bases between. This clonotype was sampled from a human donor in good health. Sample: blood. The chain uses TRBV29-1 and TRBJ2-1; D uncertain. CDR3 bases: TGCAGCGTTGCCGCTCGAAGCTACAATGAGCAGTTCTTC. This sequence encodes CSVAARSYNEQFF.